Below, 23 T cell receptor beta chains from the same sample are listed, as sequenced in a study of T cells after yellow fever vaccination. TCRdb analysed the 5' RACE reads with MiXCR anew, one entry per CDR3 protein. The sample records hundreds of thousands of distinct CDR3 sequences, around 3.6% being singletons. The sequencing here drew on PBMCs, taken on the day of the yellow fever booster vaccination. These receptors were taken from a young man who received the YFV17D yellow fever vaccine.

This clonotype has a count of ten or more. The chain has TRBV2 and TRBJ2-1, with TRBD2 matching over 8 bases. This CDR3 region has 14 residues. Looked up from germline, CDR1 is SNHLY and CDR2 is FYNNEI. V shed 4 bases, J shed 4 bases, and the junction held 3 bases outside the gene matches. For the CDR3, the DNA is TGTGCCAGCAGTGTTAGCGGGGAATACAATGAGCAGTTCTTC. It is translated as CASSVSGEYNEQFF.

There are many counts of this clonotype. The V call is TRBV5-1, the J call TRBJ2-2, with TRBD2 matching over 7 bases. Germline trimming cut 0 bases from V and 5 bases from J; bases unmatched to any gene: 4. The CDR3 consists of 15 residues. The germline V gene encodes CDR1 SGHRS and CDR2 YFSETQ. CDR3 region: CASSLVAGETGELFF. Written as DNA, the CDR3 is TGCGCCAGCAGCTTGGTGGCGGGGGAGACCGGGGAGCTGTTTTTT. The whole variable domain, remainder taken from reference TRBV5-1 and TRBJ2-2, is KAGVTQTPRYLIKTRGQQVTLSCSPISGHRSVSWYQQTPGQGLQFLFEYFSETQRNKGNFPGRFSGRQFSNSRSEMNVSTLELGDSALYLCASSLVAGETGELFFGEGSRLTVL.

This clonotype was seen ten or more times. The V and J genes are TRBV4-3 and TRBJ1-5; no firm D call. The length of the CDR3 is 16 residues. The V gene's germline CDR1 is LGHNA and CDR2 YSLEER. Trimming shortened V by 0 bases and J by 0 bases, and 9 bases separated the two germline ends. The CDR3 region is CASSQDFVYSNQPQHF. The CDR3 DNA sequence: TGCGCCAGCAGCCAAGATTTCGTCTATAGCAATCAGCCCCAGCATTTT.

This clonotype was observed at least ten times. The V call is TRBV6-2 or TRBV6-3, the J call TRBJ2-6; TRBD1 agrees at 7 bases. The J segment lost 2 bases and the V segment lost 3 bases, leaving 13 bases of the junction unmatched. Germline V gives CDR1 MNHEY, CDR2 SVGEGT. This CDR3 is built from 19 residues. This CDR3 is CASSYESRDSSAGANVLTF. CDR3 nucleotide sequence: TGTGCCAGCAGTTATGAATCCCGGGACAGCAGTGCTGGGGCCAACGTCCTGACTTTC.

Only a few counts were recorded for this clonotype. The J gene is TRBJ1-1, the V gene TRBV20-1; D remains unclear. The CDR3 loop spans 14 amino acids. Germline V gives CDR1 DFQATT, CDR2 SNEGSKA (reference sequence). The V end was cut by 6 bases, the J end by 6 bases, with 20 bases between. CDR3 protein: CSADPSWGTAEAFF. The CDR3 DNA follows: TGCAGTGCCGACCCGAGTTGGGGTACCGCTGAAGCTTTCTTT.

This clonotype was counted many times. The DNA for the CDR3 is TGTGCCAGTAGTATAGGGGACGGCCGAATCTCCTACAATGAGCAGTTCTTC. Amino acid sequence: CASSIGDGRISYNEQFF. The rearrangement uses TRBV19 and TRBJ2-1; the D call may be TRBD1 or TRBD2 (5 bases each). The CDR3 totals 17 residues. V was clipped by 1 base and J by 0 bases, with 13 bases between them. From germline, CDR1 is LNHDA and CDR2 SQIVND (reference sequence).

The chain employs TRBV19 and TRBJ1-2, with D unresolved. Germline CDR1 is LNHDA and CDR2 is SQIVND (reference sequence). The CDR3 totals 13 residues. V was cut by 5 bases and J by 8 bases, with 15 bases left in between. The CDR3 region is CASSYLGGVGYTF. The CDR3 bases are TGTGCCAGTAGTTACTTAGGAGGAGTCGGCTACACCTTC.

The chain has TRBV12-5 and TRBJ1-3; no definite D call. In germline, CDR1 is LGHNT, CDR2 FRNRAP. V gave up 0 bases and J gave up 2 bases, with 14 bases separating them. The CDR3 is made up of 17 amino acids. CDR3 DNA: TGTGCTAGTGGTTTGGTATTGGCCCGCGGGGCTGGAAACACCATATATTTT. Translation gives CASGLVLARGAGNTIYF.

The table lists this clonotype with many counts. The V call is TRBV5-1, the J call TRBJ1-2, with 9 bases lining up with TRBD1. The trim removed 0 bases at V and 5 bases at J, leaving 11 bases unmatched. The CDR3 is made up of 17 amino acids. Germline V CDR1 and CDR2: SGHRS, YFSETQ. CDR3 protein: CASSLVSSGQGSYGYTF. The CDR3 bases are TGCGCCAGCAGCTTGGTTTCGTCTGGACAGGGGAGTTATGGCTACACCTTC.

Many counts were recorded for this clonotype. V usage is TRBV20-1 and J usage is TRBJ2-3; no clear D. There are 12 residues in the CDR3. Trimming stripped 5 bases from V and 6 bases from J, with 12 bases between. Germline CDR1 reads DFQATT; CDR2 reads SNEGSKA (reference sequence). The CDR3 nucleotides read TGCAGTGCTTTCTGGCCGGGCGATACGCAGTATTTT. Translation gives CSAFWPGDTQYF.

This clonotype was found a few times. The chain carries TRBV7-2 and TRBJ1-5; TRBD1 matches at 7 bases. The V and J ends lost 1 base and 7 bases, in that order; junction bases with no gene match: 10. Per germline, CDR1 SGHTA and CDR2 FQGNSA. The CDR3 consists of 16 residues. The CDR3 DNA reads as TGTGCCAGCAGCTTAGGGGCCAGGGGGAGCGGGCAGCCCCAGCATTTT. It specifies CASSLGARGSGQPQHF.

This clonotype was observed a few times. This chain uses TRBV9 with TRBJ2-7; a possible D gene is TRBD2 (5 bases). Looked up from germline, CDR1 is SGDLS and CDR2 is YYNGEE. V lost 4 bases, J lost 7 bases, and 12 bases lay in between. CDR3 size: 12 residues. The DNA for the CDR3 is TGTGCCAGCAGCATCGGGGTGGAGGAGCAGTACGTC. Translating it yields CASSIGVEEQYV.

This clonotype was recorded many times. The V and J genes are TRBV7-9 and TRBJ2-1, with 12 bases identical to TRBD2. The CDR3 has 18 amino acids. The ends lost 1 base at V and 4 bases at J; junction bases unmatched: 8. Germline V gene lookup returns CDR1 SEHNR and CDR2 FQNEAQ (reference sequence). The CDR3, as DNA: TGTGCCAGCAGCTTAGGTAGTTGGGGGACTAGCGGGTACAATGAGCAGTTCTTC. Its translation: CASSLGSWGTSGYNEQFF.

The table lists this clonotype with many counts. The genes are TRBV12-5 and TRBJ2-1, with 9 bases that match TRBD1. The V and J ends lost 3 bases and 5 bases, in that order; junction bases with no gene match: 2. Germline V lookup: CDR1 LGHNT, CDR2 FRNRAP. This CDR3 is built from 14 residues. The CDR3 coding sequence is TGTGCTAGTGGTTTAAGGGACAGGGACAATGAGCAGTTCTTC. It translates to CASGLRDRDNEQFF.

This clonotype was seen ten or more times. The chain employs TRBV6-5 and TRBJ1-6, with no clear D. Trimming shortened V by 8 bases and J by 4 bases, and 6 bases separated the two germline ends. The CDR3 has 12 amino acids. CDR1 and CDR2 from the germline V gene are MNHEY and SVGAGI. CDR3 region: CASRSYNSPLHF. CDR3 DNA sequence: TGTGCCAGCCGCAGTTATAATTCACCCCTCCACTTT.

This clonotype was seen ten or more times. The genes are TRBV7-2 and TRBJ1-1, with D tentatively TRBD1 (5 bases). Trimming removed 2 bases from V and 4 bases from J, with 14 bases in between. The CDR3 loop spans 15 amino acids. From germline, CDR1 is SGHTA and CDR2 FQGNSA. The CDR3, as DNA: TGTGCCAGCAGCTTAACCGGGACGTTGGTCACTGAAGCTTTCTTT. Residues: CASSLTGTLVTEAFF.

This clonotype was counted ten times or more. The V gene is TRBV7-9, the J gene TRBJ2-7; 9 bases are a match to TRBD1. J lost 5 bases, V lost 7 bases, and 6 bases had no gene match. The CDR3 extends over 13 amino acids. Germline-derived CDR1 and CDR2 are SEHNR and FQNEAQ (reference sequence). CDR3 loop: CASTGTGWNEQYF. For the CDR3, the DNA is TGTGCCAGCACGGGGACAGGGTGGAACGAGCAGTACTTC.

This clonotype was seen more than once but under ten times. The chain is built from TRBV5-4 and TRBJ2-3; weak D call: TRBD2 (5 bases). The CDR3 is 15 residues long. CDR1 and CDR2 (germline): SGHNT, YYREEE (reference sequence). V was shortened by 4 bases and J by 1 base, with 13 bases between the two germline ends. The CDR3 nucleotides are TGTGCCAGCAGCGATCCCCGGACTGGCACAGATACGCAGTATTTT. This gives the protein CASSDPRTGTDTQYF.

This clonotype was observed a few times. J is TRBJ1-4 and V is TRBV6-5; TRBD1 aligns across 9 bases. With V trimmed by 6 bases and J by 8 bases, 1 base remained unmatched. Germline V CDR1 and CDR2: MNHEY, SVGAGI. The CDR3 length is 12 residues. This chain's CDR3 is CASRTGGEKLFF. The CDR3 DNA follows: TGTGCCAGCAGGACAGGGGGGGAAAAACTGTTTTTT.

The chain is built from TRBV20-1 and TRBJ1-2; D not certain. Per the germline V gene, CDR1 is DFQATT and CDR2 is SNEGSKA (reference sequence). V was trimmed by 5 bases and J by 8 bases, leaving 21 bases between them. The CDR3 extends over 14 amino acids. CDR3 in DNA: TGCAGTGCTCCCCCGGGTCCCCTCGGAAGCGGCTACACCTTC. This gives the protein CSAPPGPLGSGYTF.

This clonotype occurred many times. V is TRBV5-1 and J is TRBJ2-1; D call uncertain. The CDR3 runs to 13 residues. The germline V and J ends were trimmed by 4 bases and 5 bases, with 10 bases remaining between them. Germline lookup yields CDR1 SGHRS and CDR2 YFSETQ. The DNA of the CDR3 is TGCGCCAGCAGCCCCGGGTCTAACAATGAGCAGTTCTTC. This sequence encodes CASSPGSNNEQFF.

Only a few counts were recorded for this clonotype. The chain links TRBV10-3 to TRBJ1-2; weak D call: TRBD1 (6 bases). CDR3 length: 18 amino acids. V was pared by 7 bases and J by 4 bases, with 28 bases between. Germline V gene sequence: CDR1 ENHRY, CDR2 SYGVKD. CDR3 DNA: TGTGCCATCAATATGGATAATATAGGGGGAGCCCCGATCTATGGCTACACCTTC. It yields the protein CAINMDNIGGAPIYGYTF.

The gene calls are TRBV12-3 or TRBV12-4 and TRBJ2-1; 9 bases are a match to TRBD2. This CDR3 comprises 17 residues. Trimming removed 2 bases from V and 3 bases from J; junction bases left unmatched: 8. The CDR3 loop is CASSLFAGGPIYNEQFF. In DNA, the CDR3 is TGTGCCAGCAGTTTATTTGCGGGGGGGCCAATCTACAATGAGCAGTTCTTC.